In this sample, the clone carrying this T cell receptor beta chain turned up many times. Each cDNA molecule in the library carried unique molecular identifiers. In the source study's methods: With a range of about 23,224 to 750,000, the median per sample was around 97,000 TCRs. MiXCR, run by TCRdb on the RACE reads, gives a single entry per CDR3 protein. TCRdb's processing, not the study's, gives the V and J calls here. The profile shows 130,000 or so distinct CDR3 sequences, about 8.2% of them singletons. The sample is drawn from a study of human T cells and chemical hapten exposure. At the level of the study: Largely, small differences in pooled library volume made per-sample TCR yields vary.

The time point was: healthy volunteer bleed at 2 weeks. Unfractionated whole blood yielded the extracted total RNA. With 5 bases clipped from V and 0 bases from J, the junction kept 6 bases outside the gene matches. Germline V gives CDR1 SNHLY, CDR2 FYNNEI. This CDR3 is built from 15 residues. The rearrangement links TRBV2 to TRBJ1-1; 7 nucleotides agree with TRBD1. The sequence was obtained from a male donor in good health. Some clones in this sample may be carry-over from other donors' samples. The sample consisted of whole blood. CDR3: CASSRDSPMNTEAFF. The CDR3 region has the DNA TGTGCCAGCAGTCGGGACAGCCCCATGAACACTGAAGCTTTCTTT.